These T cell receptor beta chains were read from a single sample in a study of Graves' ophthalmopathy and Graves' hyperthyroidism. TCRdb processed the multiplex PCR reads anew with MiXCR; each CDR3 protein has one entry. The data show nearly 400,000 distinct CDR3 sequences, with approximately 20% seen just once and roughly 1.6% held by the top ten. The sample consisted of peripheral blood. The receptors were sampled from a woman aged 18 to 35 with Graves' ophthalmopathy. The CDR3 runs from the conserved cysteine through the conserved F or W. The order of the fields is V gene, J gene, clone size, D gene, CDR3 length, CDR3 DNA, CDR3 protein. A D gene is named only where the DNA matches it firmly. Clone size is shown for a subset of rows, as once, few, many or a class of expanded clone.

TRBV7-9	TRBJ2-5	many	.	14	TGTGCCAGCAGCTGGTCTGGAGGGGTAGAGACCCAGTACTTC	CASSWSGGVETQYF
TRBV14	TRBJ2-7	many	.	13	TGTGCCAGCAGCCGCAGGGGTGAAAACGAGCAGTACTTC	CASSRRGENEQYF
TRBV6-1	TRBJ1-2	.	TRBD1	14	TGTGCCAGCAGCCCCGGGACAGGGGCCTATGGCTACACCTTC	CASSPGTGAYGYTF
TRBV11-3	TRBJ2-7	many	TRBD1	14	TGTGCCAGCAGCCCTGGACAGGGGGAGATAGAGCAGTACTTC	CASSPGQGEIEQYF
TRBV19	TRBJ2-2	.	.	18	TGTGCCAGTAGTATTAGGCCCGGGGTTACCCTGAACACCGGGGAGCTGTTTTTT	CASSIRPGVTLNTGELFF
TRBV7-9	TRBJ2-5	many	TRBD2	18	TGTGCCAGCAGCTTAGAGGGTCCCGGACTAGCGGGAGGAGAAACCCAGTACTTC	CASSLEGPGLAGGETQYF
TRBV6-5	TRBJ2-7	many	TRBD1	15	TGTGCCAGCAGTTACTCGGGACAGGGCTACTACGAGCAGTACTTC	CASSYSGQGYYEQYF
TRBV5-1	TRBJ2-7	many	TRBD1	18	TGCGCCAGCAGCTTGATGGACAGGGGACCCCAAATGTCCTACGAGCAGTACTTC	CASSLMDRGPQMSYEQYF
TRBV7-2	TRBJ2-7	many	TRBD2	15	TGTGCCAGCAGTCCGAGCGGGAGGAACTTAGGCGAGCAGTACTTC	CASSPSGRNLGEQYF
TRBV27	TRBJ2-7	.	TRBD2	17	TGTGCCAGCAGTTTATCGGGACTAGCGGGAGGGCCCAACGAGCAGTACTTC	CASSLSGLAGGPNEQYF
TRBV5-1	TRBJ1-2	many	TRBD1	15	TGCGCCAGCAGCGGGGGACAGGGGGAACTGTATGGCTACACCTTC	CASSGGQGELYGYTF
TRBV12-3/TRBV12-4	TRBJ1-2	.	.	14	TGTGCCAGCAGTTTTGGGTCCCTAAACTATGGCTACACCTTC	CASSFGSLNYGYTF
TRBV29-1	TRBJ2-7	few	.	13	TGCAGCGTTGTCTCGCAGTGGTCCTACGAGCAGTACTTC	CSVVSQWSYEQYF
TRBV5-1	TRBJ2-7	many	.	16	TGCGCCAGCAGCTTGGAGACAGCCAGCCTAATTTACGAGCAGTACTTC	CASSLETASLIYEQYF
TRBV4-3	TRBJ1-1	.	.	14	TGCGCCAGCAGCCGCTCGCGGGGGAACACTGAAGCTTTCTTT	CASSRSRGNTEAFF
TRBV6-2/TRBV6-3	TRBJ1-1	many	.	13	TGTGCCAGCAGCAAAGGACAGACCACTGAAGCTTTCTTT	CASSKGQTTEAFF
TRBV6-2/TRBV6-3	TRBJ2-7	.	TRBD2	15	TGTGCCAGCAAACTACTAGCGGGAGTTAGGTACGAGCAGTACTTC	CASKLLAGVRYEQYF
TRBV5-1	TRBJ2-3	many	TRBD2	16	TGCGCCAGCAGCTGGGTAGCGGGGGGGAGCACAGATACGCAGTATTTT	CASSWVAGGSTDTQYF
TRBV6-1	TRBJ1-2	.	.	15	TGTGCCAGCAGTGAACTCCTGGAGGACTTATATGGCTACACCTTC	CASSELLEDLYGYTF
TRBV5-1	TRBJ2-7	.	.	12	TGCGCCAGCAGCTTCGTAGGGTTCGAGCAGTACTTC	CASSFVGFEQYF
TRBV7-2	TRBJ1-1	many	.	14	TGTGCCAGCAGCTTAGCTGGCGGGGGCACTGAAGCTTTCTTT	CASSLAGGGTEAFF
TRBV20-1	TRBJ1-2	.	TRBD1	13	TGCAGTGCTAGAGCCGGGACAGCGTATGGCTACACCTTC	CSARAGTAYGYTF
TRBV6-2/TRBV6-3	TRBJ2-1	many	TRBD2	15	TGTGCCAGCAGTCCCCATGCGGGAGGGGGCAATGAGCAGTTCTTC	CASSPHAGGGNEQFF
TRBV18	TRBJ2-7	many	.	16	TGTGCCAGCTCACTCCAGGGCGGGACCTTCTCCTACGAGCAGTACTTC	CASSLQGGTFSYEQYF
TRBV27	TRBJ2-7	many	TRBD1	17	TGTGCCAGCAGTTTTTCCCACAGGGGAAACCGATACTACGAGCAGTACTTC	CASSFSHRGNRYYEQYF
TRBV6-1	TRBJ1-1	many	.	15	TGTGCCAGCAGTCGACAGCAAGTCATGAACACTGAAGCTTTCTTT	CASSRQQVMNTEAFF
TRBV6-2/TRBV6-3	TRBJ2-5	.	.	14	TGTGCCAGCAGTCGGCAGACAGTCCAAGAGACCCAGTACTTC	CASSRQTVQETQYF